These 20 T cell receptor beta chains came from one sample sequenced in a study of PD-L1 blockade in urothelial cancer. Profiled with immunoSEQ multiplex PCR; TCRdb holds only in-frame clones, not every one. The sample contains some 41,000 clones, about nine tenths of which appear only once. Sequences were derived from PBMCs, sampled around atezolizumab (anti-PD-L1) treatment. Receptors were obtained from an elderly man with urothelial cancer.

Here the CDR3 DNA reads TGTGCCAGTAGTCGATCACAGGGGGTATCCTACAATGAGCAGTTCTTC. It encodes CASSRSQGVSYNEQFF. The chain carries TRBV19 and TRBJ2-1, with 8 bases matching TRBD1. The V gene end was trimmed by 5 bases and the J gene end by 1 base; junction bases not matched to a gene: 7. The CDR3 has 16 residues. The germline CDR1 and CDR2 sequences are LNHDA and SQIVND (reference sequence).

The rearrangement links TRBV30 to TRBJ1-1; D is uncertain. Between the trimmed V and J ends, which lost 0 bases and 2 bases, there was a span of 10 bases. This CDR3 has 14 residues. Germline CDR1 is GTSNPN and CDR2 is SVGIG (reference sequence). As DNA, the CDR3 is TGTGCCTGGAGTGTACTCTCGGGTAACACTGAAGCTTTCTTT. Its protein product is CAWSVLSGNTEAFF.

This clone was counted between two and nine times. The chain joins TRBV2 to TRBJ2-2; possibly TRBD2 for D (5 bases). V shed 8 bases and J shed 6 bases, with 19 bases lying between them. CDR1 and CDR2 from the germline V gene are SNHLY and FYNNEI. The CDR3 consists of 15 residues. Here the CDR3 DNA reads TGTGCCAGCTGCACTCTTCTAAGCGGTCCCGGGGAGCTGTTTTTT. This codes for CASCTLLSGPGELFF.

The chain employs TRBV5-1 and TRBJ2-5, with 7 positions matching TRBD2. Germline CDR1 SGHRS, CDR2 YFSETQ. V shed 4 bases and J 0 bases; nucleotides not matched to a gene: 3. The CDR3 covers 14 residues. CDR3 sequence: CASSGGEYQETQYF. CDR3 DNA sequence: TGCGCCAGCAGCGGGGGGGAGTACCAAGAGACCCAGTACTTC.

This sequence joins TRBV28 and TRBJ2-3, with 10 bases that match TRBD2. V shed 5 bases and J 4 bases; nucleotides not matched to a gene: 3. This CDR3 contains 14 residues. The germline CDR1 and CDR2 sequences are MDHEN and SYDVKM. CDR3 nucleotides: TGTGCCAGCAGTCCTAGCGGGGGACCAGATACGCAGTATTTT. Its protein product is CASSPSGGPDTQYF.

Concerning this clone: An end of the junction differs from the germline gene, which may be a read error. The chain links TRBV11-2 to TRBJ1-1, with D maybe TRBD1 (5 bases). The CDR3 loop spans 13 amino acids. Germline V gene lookup returns CDR1 SGHAT and CDR2 FQNNGV. The CDR3 region has the DNA TGTGCCAGCAGTTTAGGGACCCAGGGTGAAGCTTTCTTT. This gives the protein CASSLGTQGEAFF.

This clone has a single count. The chain carries TRBV6-5 and TRBJ2-1, with 14 bases that match TRBD2. Germline loops: CDR1 MNHEY, CDR2 SVGAGI. The CDR3 loop spans 15 amino acids. The junction had 5 bases not matched to a gene; V was cut back by 7 bases and J by 6 bases. CDR3 sequence (DNA): TGTGCCAGCACTCATGGGACTAGCGGGAGCAATGAGCAGTTCTTC. Protein sequence: CASTHGTSGSNEQFF.

The V and J genes are TRBV28 and TRBJ2-1; tentatively, D is TRBD2 (5 bases). Germline V lookup: CDR1 MDHEN, CDR2 SYDVKM. Trimming took 5 bases from V and 3 from J, leaving 17 bases between them. The CDR3 sequence is 16 residues long. Written as DNA, the CDR3 is TGTGCCAGCAGTCCTACCTCTAGCAGGCACTACAATGAGCAGTTCTTC. Translating it yields CASSPTSSRHYNEQFF.

The rearrangement uses TRBV25-1 and TRBJ1-3; 8 nucleotides align to TRBD1. V was pared by 5 bases and J by 0 bases, with 6 bases of the junction left unmatched. The CDR3 is made up of 16 amino acids. Germline-derived CDR1 and CDR2 are MGHDK and SYGVNS. CDR3 in DNA: TGTGCCAGCAGTTTCACTACAGGGGGCTCTGGAAACACCATATATTTT. Its translation: CASSFTTGGSGNTIYF.

The chain links TRBV29-1 to TRBJ2-7; 12 bases align to TRBD2. The CDR3 has 15 residues. V was pared by 3 bases and J by 4 bases, with 7 bases of the junction left unmatched. Germline V gene lookup returns CDR1 SQVTM and CDR2 ANQGSEA. CDR3 DNA: TGCAGCGTTGAGGTCACTAGCGGGAGGACGTACGAGCAGTACTTC. Amino acid sequence: CSVEVTSGRTYEQYF.

The chain joins TRBV25-1 to TRBJ2-7, with 8 positions matching TRBD2. Trimming removed 2 bases from V and 0 bases from J; junction bases left unmatched: 9. The CDR3 sequence is 17 residues long. The germline V gene has CDR1 MGHDK and CDR2 SYGVNS. CDR3 amino acids: CASSEAGSGTGSYEQYF. CDR3 nucleotides: TGTGCCAGCAGTGAAGCGGGTAGCGGGACGGGCTCCTACGAGCAGTACTTC.

The rearrangement links TRBV14 to TRBJ2-5; D may be TRBD2 (7 bases). V was trimmed by 5 bases and J by 4 bases, leaving 14 bases between them. The V gene's germline CDR1 is SGHDN and CDR2 FVKESK. This CDR3 region has 14 residues. CDR3 DNA: TGTGCCAGCAGCTCCCCGGGGGGCTCAGAGACCCAGTACTTC. Its protein is CASSSPGGSETQYF. Using reference TRBV14 and TRBJ2-5 for the parts outside the CDR3, the full variable domain is EAGVTQFPSHSVIEKGQTVTLRCDPISGHDNLYWYRRVMGKEIKFLLHFVKESKQDESGMPNNRFLAERTGGTYSTLKVQPAELEDSGVYFCASSSPGGSETQYFGPGTRLLVL.

V usage is TRBV7-2 and J usage is TRBJ2-7; 8 bases agree with TRBD1. Germline CDR1 reads SGHTA; CDR2 reads FQGNSA. V dropped 5 bases and J dropped 0; count of bases not matched to a gene: 3. This CDR3 contains 14 residues. The CDR3 DNA follows: TGTGCCAGCAGCAGAGACAGGGGCTCCTACGAGCAGTACTTC. Translating gives CASSRDRGSYEQYF.

The chain has TRBV2 and TRBJ2-7; TRBD2 matches 14 bases. From germline, CDR1 is SNHLY and CDR2 FYNNEI. CDR3 length equals 15 residues. V was clipped by 6 bases and J by 4 bases; unmatched bases: 5. CDR3 amino acids: CASSAGTSGRYEQYF. CDR3 sequence (DNA): TGTGCCAGCAGCGCCGGGACTAGCGGGAGATACGAGCAGTACTTC.

This chain joins TRBV7-2 and TRBJ2-1; tentative D call: TRBD2 (5 bases). Germline lookup yields CDR1 SGHTA and CDR2 FQGNSA. Trimming left V 1 base short and J 9 bases short, with 16 bases between. The CDR3 contains 15 residues. CDR3 loop: CASSLGVHSRGEQFF. In DNA form, the CDR3 reads TGTGCCAGCAGCTTAGGCGTTCACTCCCGGGGTGAGCAGTTCTTC.

The gene calls are TRBV29-1 and TRBJ1-1; the D is unclear. This CDR3 is built from 22 residues. V gave up 0 bases and J gave up 0 bases, with 32 bases separating them. The germline gives CDR1 SQVTM, CDR2 ANQGSEA. The CDR3 is CSVEERRTKVTTTSAMNTEAFF. The CDR3 DNA reads as TGCAGCGTTGAAGAACGGAGAACTAAGGTGACGACGACGTCGGCTATGAACACTGAAGCTTTCTTT.

The chain has TRBV10-2 and TRBJ2-3, with a possible D match to TRBD1 (5 bases). Trimming removed 10 bases from V and 3 bases from J, with 11 bases in between. This CDR3 has 12 residues. The V gene's germline CDR1 is WSHSY and CDR2 SAAADI. For the CDR3, the DNA is TGCGCCACCCTCCAGGGTACAGATACGCAGTATTTT. This sequence encodes CATLQGTDTQYF.

V and J are TRBV30 and TRBJ2-1, with a weak D call TRBD2 (5 bases). This CDR3 comprises 11 residues. With 1 base removed from V and 7 bases from J, the gap between germline ends came to 5 bases. CDR1 is GTSNPN, CDR2 SVGIG, per germline (reference sequence). This CDR3 is CAWSGRNEQFF. CDR3 DNA sequence: TGTGCCTGGAGTGGGAGGAATGAGCAGTTCTTC.

The chain employs TRBV18 and TRBJ1-2, with D tentatively TRBD1 (6 bases). V lost 6 bases, J lost 4 bases, and 27 bases lay in between. The CDR3 loop spans 18 amino acids. Per germline, CDR1 KGHSH and CDR2 LQKENI. The CDR3 nucleotides are TGTGCCAGCTCTCGTAATGGGGACACGCGCCTTTTTTCCTATGGCTACACCTTC. It translates to CASSRNGDTRLFSYGYTF.

The rearrangement uses TRBV18 and TRBJ1-4; a weak D match, TRBD1 (6 bases). The germline V gene encodes CDR1 KGHSH and CDR2 LQKENI. This CDR3 is built from 15 residues. Between the trimmed V and J ends, which lost 3 bases and 3 bases, there was a span of 11 bases. The CDR3 DNA follows: TGTGCCAGCTCACCTTCAGGACAGCCTAATGAAAAACTGTTTTTT. It specifies CASSPSGQPNEKLFF.